This is a list of T cell receptor beta chains from one sample in a study of cytomegalovirus exposure and HLA in healthy donors. Measured with immunoSEQ multiplex PCR; TCRdb has only the in-frame clones, and not every one. The table records over 130,000 clones, 63% of them present only once. Sequencing was done on a sample of PBMCs. The origin of the receptors is a woman aged 60 to 75 in good health and CMV-seropositive. Both conserved end residues are part of each CDR3. The order of the fields is D gene, CDR3 length, V gene, clone size, J gene, CDR3 protein, CDR3 DNA. The D gene is left open where the match is weak. Rows give clone size only sometimes, using once, few, many, or a class for an expanded clone.

>.|11|TRBV9|.|TRBJ2-2
CASSVLRELFF
TGTGCCAGCAGCGTACTCCGGGAGCTGTTTTTT
>TRBD2|14|TRBV10-3|.|TRBJ2-2
CACLAGERSGELFF
TGTGCCTGTTTAGCGGGAGAAAGAAGCGGGGAGCTGTTTTTT
>TRBD2|13|TRBV5-6|.|TRBJ2-7
CASSLSPGGEQYF
TGTGCCAGCAGCTTGAGCCCGGGAGGTGAGCAGTACTTC
>TRBD1|16|TRBV2|.|TRBJ1-5
CASSVVVSGGDQPQHF
TGTGCCAGCAGTGTAGTGGTGTCAGGGGGAGATCAGCCCCAGCATTTT
>.|16|TRBV2|.|TRBJ1-1
CASKGPTATMNTEAFF
TGTGCCAGCAAGGGCCCGACAGCAACCATGAACACTGAAGCTTTCTTT
>.|15|TRBV19|.|TRBJ2-5
CASSIGVGPQETQYF
TGTGCCAGTAGTATAGGGGTGGGGCCCCAAGAGACCCAGTACTTC
>.|17|TRBV27|.|TRBJ1-6
CASSLRGGLGQNSPLHF
TGTGCCAGCAGTTTACGGGGAGGACTGGGCCAGAATTCACCCCTCCACTTT
>TRBD1|14|TRBV30|.|TRBJ1-3
CAYSRDSSGNTIYF
TGTGCCTATTCCCGGGACAGCTCTGGAAACACCATATATTTT
>TRBD1|13|TRBV19|.|TRBJ1-5
CASNDRDNQPQHF
TGTGCCAGTAACGACAGGGACAATCAGCCCCAGCATTTT
>.|14|TRBV6-5|.|TRBJ2-3
CASSLNRAGDTQYF
TGTGCCAGCAGTTTAAACAGGGCAGGAGATACGCAGTATTTT
>TRBD1|15|TRBV9|.|TRBJ2-7
CASSLTGTGPYEQYF
TGTGCCAGCAGCCTCACCGGGACAGGGCCCTACGAGCAGTACTTC
>.|13|TRBV18|.|TRBJ1-2
CASSPGVDYGYTF
TGTGCCAGCTCACCAGGAGTAGACTATGGCTACACCTTC
>.|13|TRBV27|.|TRBJ1-2
CASSFRGNYGYTF
TGTGCCAGCAGTTTCAGAGGGAACTATGGCTACACCTTC
>TRBD1|14|TRBV2|few|TRBJ2-4
CASKKDRAQNIQYF
TGTGCCAGCAAAAAGGACAGGGCACAAAACATTCAGTACTTC
>TRBD1|15|TRBV5-1|once|TRBJ2-7
CASSSGQADPYEQYF
TGCGCCAGCAGCTCCGGACAGGCCGACCCCTACGAGCAGTACTTC
>TRBD2|17|TRBV7-9|.|TRBJ2-2
CASSLRGAGGDTGELFF
TGTGCCAGCAGCCTCCGCGGTGCGGGGGGGGACACCGGGGAGCTGTTTTTT
>.|14|TRBV23-1|.|TRBJ2-1
CASSHASCYNEQFF
TGCGCCAGCAGTCACGCTAGTTGTTACAATGAGCAGTTCTTC
>.|14|TRBV6-5|few|TRBJ1-5
CASSYTGPNQPQHF
TGTGCCAGCAGTTACACAGGGCCCAATCAGCCCCAGCATTTT
>TRBD2|16|TRBV9|.|TRBJ2-1
CASSGTGGLTYNEQFF
TGTGCCAGCAGCGGAACGGGAGGGTTAACCTACAATGAGCAGTTCTTC
>.|12|TRBV6-5|.|TRBJ1-2
CASRLDRYGYTF
TGTGCCAGCAGGCTGGACAGATATGGCTACACCTTC
>TRBD2|15|TRBV27|.|TRBJ2-7
CASSIRTSGTYEQYF
TGTGCCAGCAGTATCCGGACTAGCGGGACCTACGAGCAGTACTTC
>TRBD2|13|TRBV7-2|.|TRBJ2-5
CASSRGLGETQYF
TGTGCCAGCAGTCGGGGACTAGGAGAGACCCAGTACTTC
>.|19|TRBV1|.|TRBJ2-3
CTSSQKTPPSGRGSDTQYF
TGCACCAGCAGCCAAAAAACACCCCCTAGCGGGAGAGGCTCAGATACGCAGTATTTT
>TRBD2|17|TRBV6-1|.|TRBJ2-2
CASSDGLAGDYTGELFF
TGTGCCAGCAGTGACGGACTAGCGGGAGACTACACCGGGGAGCTGTTTTTT
>TRBD2|17|TRBV28|few|TRBJ2-1
CASSLWGLAGGAGEQFF
TGTGCCAGCAGTTTATGGGGACTAGCGGGTGGTGCGGGTGAGCAGTTCTTC
>TRBD1|17|TRBV28|few|TRBJ1-5
CASSSRPGTGRGQPQHF
TGTGCCAGCAGTTCACGTCCCGGGACAGGGAGGGGACAGCCCCAGCATTTT
>TRBD2|12|TRBV9|.|TRBJ2-7
CASSAGGYEQYF
TGTGCCAGCTCCGCGGGAGGCTACGAGCAGTACTTC
>TRBD1|15|TRBV4-1|.|TRBJ1-1
CASSLRGTGNTEAFF
TGCGCCAGCAGCCTAAGGGGGACAGGGAACACTGAAGCTTTCTTT
>TRBD1|14|TRBV7-2|.|TRBJ2-7
CASSAYRGYYEQYF
TGTGCCAGCAGCGCTTACAGGGGGTATTACGAGCAGTACTTC
>.|13|TRBV14|.|TRBJ1-4
CASSPSRVEKLFF
TGTGCCAGCAGCCCATCCAGGGTTGAAAAACTGTTTTTT
>.|15|TRBV5-1|.|TRBJ1-2
CASSLKAADNYGYTF
TGCGCCAGCAGCCTCAAGGCGGCAGATAACTATGGCTACACCTTC
>TRBD2|14|TRBV28|few|TRBJ2-7
CASSLAGGLYEQYF
TGTGCCAGCAGTTTAGCGGGAGGGCTCTACGAGCAGTACTTC
>TRBD2|17|TRBV7-2|.|TRBJ2-1
CASSSTGTSGRASEQFF
TGTGCCAGTTCGTCAACAGGGACTAGCGGGAGGGCCAGTGAGCAGTTCTTC
>TRBD1|16|TRBV5-1|.|TRBJ1-1
CASSPGTGVGWTEAFF
TGCGCCAGCAGCCCTGGGACAGGGGTAGGCTGGACTGAAGCTTTCTTT
>.|15|TRBV5-1|.|TRBJ2-5
CASSLGQGIQETQYF
TGCGCCAGCAGCTTGGGGCAGGGCATCCAAGAGACCCAGTACTTC
>.|15|TRBV28|.|TRBJ1-4
CASMAGVATNEKLFF
TGTGCCAGCATGGCAGGGGTTGCAACTAATGAAAAACTGTTTTTT
>.|16|TRBV14|.|TRBJ2-3
CASSQGLGRTADTQYF
TGTGCCAGCAGCCAAGGGCTCGGGAGAACCGCAGATACGCAGTATTTT
>TRBD2|14|TRBV6-5|once|TRBJ2-5
CASRTFRSGKTQYF
TGTGCCAGCAGAACCTTTAGGAGCGGGAAGACCCAGTACTTC
>TRBD1|15|TRBV5-1|few|TRBJ1-1
CASGLIGDRRTEAFF
TGCGCCAGCGGACTCATTGGGGACAGGCGGACTGAAGCTTTCTTT
>TRBD2|16|TRBV9|few|TRBJ2-4
CASSVGTSGSQNIQYF
TGTGCCAGCAGCGTGGGGACTAGCGGGAGCCAAAACATTCAGTACTTC
>TRBD2|16|TRBV27|.|TRBJ2-5
CATQPSWLAGQETQYF
TGTGCCACCCAACCCAGTTGGCTAGCGGGACAAGAGACCCAGTACTTC
>TRBD2|15|TRBV6-5|few|TRBJ2-7
CASSYGLAGGDEQYF
TGTGCCAGCAGTTACGGGCTAGCGGGAGGGGACGAGCAGTACTTC
>.|13|TRBV19|.|TRBJ1-4
CASSMVGDEKLFF
TGTGCCAGTAGTATGGTAGGGGATGAAAAACTGTTTTTT
>.|12|TRBV4-2|.|TRBJ1-1
CASSHFGSEAFF
TGTGCCAGCAGCCACTTTGGCTCTGAAGCTTTCTTT
>TRBD2|16|TRBV4-3|.|TRBJ2-3
CASSQALAGMSDTQYF
TGCGCCAGCAGCCAAGCCCTAGCGGGAATGTCAGATACGCAGTATTTT
>.|15|TRBV28|.|TRBJ2-7
CASSLGRGNSYEQYF
TGTGCCAGCAGTTTGGGTCGGGGTAACTCCTACGAGCAGTACTTC
>TRBD1|15|TRBV2|.|TRBJ1-5
CASSLQGGGNQPQHF
TGTGCCAGCAGCCTACAGGGGGGGGGCAATCAGCCCCAGCATTTT
>.|14|TRBV7-9|.|TRBJ1-1
CASSLAGSYTEAFF
TGTGCCAGCAGCTTAGCGGGCTCTTACACTGAAGCTTTCTTT
>TRBD1|15|TRBV28|few|TRBJ1-2
CASNGSRGSWYGYTF
TGTGCCAGCAATGGGAGCAGGGGGTCCTGGTATGGCTACACCTTC
>.|16|TRBV21-1|.|TRBJ2-2
CASSKDQRPNTGELFF
TGTGCCAGCAGCAAAGATCAGCGGCCGAACACCGGGGAGCTGTTTTTT
>.|17|TRBV4-1|.|TRBJ1-1
CASTPLGWGGGNTEAFF
TGCGCCAGCACCCCCCTGGGGTGGGGGGGAGGGAACACTGAAGCTTTCTTT
>.|14|TRBV9|.|TRBJ2-3
CASSVGGSTDTQYF
TGTGCCAGCAGCGTAGGAGGGAGCACAGATACGCAGTATTTT
>TRBD1|14|TRBV7-2|.|TRBJ1-2
CASSLEGQGVGYTF
TGTGCCAGCAGCTTAGAAGGACAGGGGGTTGGCTACACCTTC
>.|13|TRBV30|.|TRBJ2-1
CAWNPARSGEQFF
TGTGCCTGGAACCCAGCGAGGAGCGGTGAGCAGTTCTTC
>.|17|TRBV27|few|TRBJ1-2
CASSPTAIPSPNYGYTF
TGTGCCAGCAGTCCGACAGCGATTCCATCCCCTAACTATGGCTACACCTTC